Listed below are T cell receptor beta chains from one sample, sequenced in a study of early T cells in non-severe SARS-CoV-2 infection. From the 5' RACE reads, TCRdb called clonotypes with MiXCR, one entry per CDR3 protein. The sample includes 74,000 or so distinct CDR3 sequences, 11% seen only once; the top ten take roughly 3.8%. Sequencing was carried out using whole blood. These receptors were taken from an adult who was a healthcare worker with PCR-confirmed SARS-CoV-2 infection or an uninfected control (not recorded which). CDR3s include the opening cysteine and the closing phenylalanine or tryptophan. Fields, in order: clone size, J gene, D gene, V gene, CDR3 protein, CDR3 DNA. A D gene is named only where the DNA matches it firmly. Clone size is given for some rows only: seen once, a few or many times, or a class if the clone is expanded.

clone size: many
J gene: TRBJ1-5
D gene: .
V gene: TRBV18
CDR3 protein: CASSPGSNQPQHF
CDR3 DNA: TGTGCCAGCTCCCCCGGTAGCAATCAGCCCCAGCATTTT

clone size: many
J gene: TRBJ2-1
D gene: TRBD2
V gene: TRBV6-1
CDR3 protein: CASSAGPAGTSGGRPYNEQFF
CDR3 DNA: TGTGCCAGCAGTGCCGGCCCCGCCGGGACTAGCGGGGGGCGGCCCTACAATGAGCAGTTCTTC

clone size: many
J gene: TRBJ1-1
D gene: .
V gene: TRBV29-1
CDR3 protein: CSVVQSNTEAFF
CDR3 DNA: TGCAGCGTTGTGCAGTCGAACACTGAAGCTTTCTTT

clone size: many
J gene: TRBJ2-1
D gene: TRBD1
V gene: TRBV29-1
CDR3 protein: CSVVPPDRVDEQFF
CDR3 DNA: TGCAGCGTTGTGCCCCCTGACAGGGTTGATGAGCAGTTCTTC

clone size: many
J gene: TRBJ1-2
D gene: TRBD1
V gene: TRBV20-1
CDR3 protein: CSATTGRHYGYTF
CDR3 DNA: TGCAGTGCCACGACAGGGAGGCACTATGGCTACACCTTC

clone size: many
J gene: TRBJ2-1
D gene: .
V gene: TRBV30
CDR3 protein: CAWSPGPSSGQFF
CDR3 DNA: TGTGCCTGGAGCCCCGGACCAAGCAGTGGGCAGTTCTTC

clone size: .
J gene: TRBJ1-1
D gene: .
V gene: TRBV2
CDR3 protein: CASTRGAMNTEAFF
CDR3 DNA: TGTGCCAGCACCAGAGGGGCAATGAACACTGAAGCTTTCTTT

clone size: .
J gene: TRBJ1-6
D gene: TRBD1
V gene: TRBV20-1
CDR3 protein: CSARDVQGAYNSPLHF
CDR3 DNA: TGCAGTGCTAGAGATGTCCAGGGGGCTTATAATTCACCCCTCCACTTT

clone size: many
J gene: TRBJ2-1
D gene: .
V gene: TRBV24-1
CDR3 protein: CATSETGRRGNEQFF
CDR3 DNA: TGTGCCACCAGTGAGACAGGTCGCCGGGGCAATGAGCAGTTCTTC

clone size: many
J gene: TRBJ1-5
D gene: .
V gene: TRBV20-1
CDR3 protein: CSARTFSNQPQHF
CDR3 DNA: TGCAGTGCTCGGACGTTTAGCAATCAGCCCCAGCATTTT

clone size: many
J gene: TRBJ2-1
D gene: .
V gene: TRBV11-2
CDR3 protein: CASSLERATYNEQFF
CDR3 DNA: TGTGCCAGCAGCTTAGAAAGGGCAACCTACAATGAGCAGTTCTTC

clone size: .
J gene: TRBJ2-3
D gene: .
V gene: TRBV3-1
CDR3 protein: CASSTRAGDDTQYF
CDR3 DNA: TGTGCCAGCAGCACTAGGGCAGGGGACGATACGCAGTATTTT

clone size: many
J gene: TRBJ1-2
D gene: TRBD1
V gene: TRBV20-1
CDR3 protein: CSASQTGVHGYTF
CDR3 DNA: TGCAGTGCTAGCCAGACAGGGGTCCATGGCTACACCTTC

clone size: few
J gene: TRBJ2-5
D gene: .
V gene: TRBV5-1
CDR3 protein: CASSSHNPGETQYF
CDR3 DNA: TGCGCCAGCAGCTCCCATAATCCCGGGGAGACCCAGTACTTC

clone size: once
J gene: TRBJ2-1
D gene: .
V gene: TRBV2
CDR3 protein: CASSGQLKLSRKFF
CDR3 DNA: TGTGCCAGCAGTGGGCAATTAAAACTATCCCGAAAGTTCTTC

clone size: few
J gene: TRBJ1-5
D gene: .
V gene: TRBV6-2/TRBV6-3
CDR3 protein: CASSYTGGVSQPQHF
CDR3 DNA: TGTGCCAGCAGTTACACCGGGGGCGTGAGTCAGCCCCAGCATTTT

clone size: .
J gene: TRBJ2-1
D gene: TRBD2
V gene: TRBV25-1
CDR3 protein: CAFQRKREKHEQFF
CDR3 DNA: TGTGCCTTCCAGCGGAAGCGGGAGAAGCATGAGCAGTTCTTC

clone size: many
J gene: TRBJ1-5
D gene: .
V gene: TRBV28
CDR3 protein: CASSLAAGSQPQHF
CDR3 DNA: TGTGCCAGCAGTTTAGCGGCAGGGAGTCAGCCCCAGCATTTT

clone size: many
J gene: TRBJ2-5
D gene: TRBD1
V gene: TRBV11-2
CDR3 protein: CASSPGTGAYQETQYF
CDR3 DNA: TGTGCCAGCAGCCCTGGGACAGGGGCGTACCAAGAGACCCAGTACTTC

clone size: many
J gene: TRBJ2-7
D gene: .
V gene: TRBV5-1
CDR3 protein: CASSLAPRAYEQYF
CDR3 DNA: TGCGCCAGCAGCTTGGCCCCCAGGGCGTACGAGCAGTACTTC

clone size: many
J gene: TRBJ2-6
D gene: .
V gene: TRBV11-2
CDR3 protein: CASTQGSPGANVLTF
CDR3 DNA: TGTGCCAGCACCCAGGGTTCCCCTGGGGCCAACGTCCTGACTTTC

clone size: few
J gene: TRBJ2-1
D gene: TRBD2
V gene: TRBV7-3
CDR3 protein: CASSPGGSRHNEQFF
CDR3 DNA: TGTGCCAGCAGCCCCGGCGGGAGTCGCCACAATGAGCAGTTCTTC

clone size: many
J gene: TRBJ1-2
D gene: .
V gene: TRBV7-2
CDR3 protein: CASRGGTGMGNYGYTF
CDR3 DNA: TGTGCCAGCAGAGGAGGAACAGGGATGGGAAACTATGGCTACACCTTC

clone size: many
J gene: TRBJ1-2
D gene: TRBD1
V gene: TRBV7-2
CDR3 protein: CASSLARQGGRGYTF
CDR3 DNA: TGTGCCAGCAGCTTAGCTCGACAGGGGGGTCGAGGCTACACCTTC

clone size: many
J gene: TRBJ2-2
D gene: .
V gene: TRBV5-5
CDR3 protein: CASRPIITGELFF
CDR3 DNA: TGTGCCAGCAGGCCGATTATCACCGGGGAGCTGTTTTTT

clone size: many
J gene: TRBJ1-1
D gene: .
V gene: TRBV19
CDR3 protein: CASPTTNTEAFF
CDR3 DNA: TGTGCCAGCCCTACAACGAACACTGAAGCTTTCTTT

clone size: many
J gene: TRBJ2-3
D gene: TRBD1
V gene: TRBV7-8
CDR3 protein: CASSLAEQGAGTDTQYF
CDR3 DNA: TGTGCCAGCAGCTTAGCTGAACAGGGGGCTGGGACAGATACGCAGTATTTT

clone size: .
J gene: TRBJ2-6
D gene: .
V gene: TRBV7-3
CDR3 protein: CASSVGPAGLTGANVLTF
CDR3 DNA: TGTGCCAGCAGCGTGGGGCCTGCGGGTCTTACCGGGGCCAACGTCCTGACTTTC

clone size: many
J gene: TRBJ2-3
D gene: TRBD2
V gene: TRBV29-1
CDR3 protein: CSVPSGVSTDTQYF
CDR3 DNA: TGCAGCGTTCCTAGCGGGGTTAGCACAGATACGCAGTATTTT

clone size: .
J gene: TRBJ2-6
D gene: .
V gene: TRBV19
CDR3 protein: CASKSLYGSGANVLTF
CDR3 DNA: TGTGCCAGTAAGTCCCTCTATGGGTCTGGGGCCAACGTCCTGACTTTC

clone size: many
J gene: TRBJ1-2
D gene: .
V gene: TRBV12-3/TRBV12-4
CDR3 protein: CASSLKVGPYGYTF
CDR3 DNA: TGTGCCAGCAGTTTAAAGGTCGGTCCCTATGGCTACACCTTC

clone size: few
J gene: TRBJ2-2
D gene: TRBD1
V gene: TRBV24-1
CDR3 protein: CAKWVDRRTGELFF
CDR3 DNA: TGTGCCAAGTGGGTGGACAGGAGGACCGGGGAGCTGTTTTTT

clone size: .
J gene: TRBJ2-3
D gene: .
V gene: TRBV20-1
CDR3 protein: CSALGQPSTDTQYF
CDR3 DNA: TGCAGTGCTCTCGGACAGCCGAGCACAGATACGCAGTATTTT

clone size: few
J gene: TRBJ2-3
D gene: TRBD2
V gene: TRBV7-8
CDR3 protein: CASSSRTSGASTDTQYF
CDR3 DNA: TGTGCCAGCAGCTCCCGGACTAGCGGGGCCAGCACAGATACGCAGTATTTT

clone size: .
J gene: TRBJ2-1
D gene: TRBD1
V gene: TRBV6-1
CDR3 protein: CASSVGTGGDEQFF
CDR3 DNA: TGTGCCAGCAGCGTAGGGACAGGGGGCGATGAGCAGTTCTTC

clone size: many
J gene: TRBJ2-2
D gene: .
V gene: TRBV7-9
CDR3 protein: CASSSTVDGELFF
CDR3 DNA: TGTGCCAGCAGCTCGACAGTCGACGGGGAGCTGTTTTTT

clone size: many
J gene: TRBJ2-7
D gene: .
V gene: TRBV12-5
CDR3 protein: CASAFGQNLYEQYF
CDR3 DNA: TGTGCTAGTGCCTTCGGGCAGAACCTCTACGAGCAGTACTTC

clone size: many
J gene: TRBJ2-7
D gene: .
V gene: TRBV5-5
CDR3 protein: CASSLPGSDEQYF
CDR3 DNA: TGTGCCAGCAGCTTGCCCGGCTCGGACGAGCAGTACTTC

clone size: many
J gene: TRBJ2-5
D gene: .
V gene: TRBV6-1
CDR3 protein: CASSEYSPEETQYF
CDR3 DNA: TGTGCCAGCAGTGAATATTCTCCTGAAGAGACCCAGTACTTC

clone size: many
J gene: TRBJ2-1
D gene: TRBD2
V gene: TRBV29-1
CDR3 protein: CSVDSPSGARNEQFF
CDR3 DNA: TGCAGCGTTGATTCCCCTAGCGGGGCTCGCAATGAGCAGTTCTTC

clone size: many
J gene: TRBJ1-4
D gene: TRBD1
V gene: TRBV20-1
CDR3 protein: CSAKKTGLNEKLFF
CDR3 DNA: TGCAGTGCTAAAAAGACAGGGTTAAATGAAAAACTGTTTTTT

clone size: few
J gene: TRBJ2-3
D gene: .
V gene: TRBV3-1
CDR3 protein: CASSQVPRDTQYF
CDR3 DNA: TGTGCCAGCAGCCAAGTCCCCCGGGATACGCAGTATTTT

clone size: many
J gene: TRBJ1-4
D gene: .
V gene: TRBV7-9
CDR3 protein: CASSLDREKLFF
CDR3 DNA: TGTGCCAGCAGCTTGGACCGGGAAAAACTGTTTTTT

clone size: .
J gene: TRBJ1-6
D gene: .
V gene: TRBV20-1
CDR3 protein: CSARTTGTNSPLHF
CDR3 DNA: TGCAGTGCTAGGACAACGGGGACAAATTCACCCCTCCACTTT

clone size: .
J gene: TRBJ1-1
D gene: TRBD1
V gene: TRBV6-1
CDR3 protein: CASSVRQGRTEAFF
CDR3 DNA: TGTGCCAGCAGTGTCCGACAGGGGCGGACTGAAGCTTTCTTT

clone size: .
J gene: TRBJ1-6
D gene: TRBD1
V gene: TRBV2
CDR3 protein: CASSVAGQRFGSPLHF
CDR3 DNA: TGTGCCAGCAGTGTCGCGGGACAGCGCTTCGGTTCACCCCTCCACTTT

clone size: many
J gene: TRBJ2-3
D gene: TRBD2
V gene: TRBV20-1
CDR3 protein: CSALPGTSGTDTQYF
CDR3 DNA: TGCAGTGCCCTCCCCGGGACTAGCGGCACAGATACGCAGTATTTT

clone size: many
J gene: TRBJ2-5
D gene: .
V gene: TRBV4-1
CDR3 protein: CASRQLGTPQETQYF
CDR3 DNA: TGCGCCAGCAGGCAGCTCGGGACTCCCCAAGAGACCCAGTACTTC

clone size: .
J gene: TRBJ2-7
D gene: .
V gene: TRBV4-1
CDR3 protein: CASSQGVRGYEQYF
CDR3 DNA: TGCGCCAGCAGCCAAGGAGTCAGGGGTTACGAGCAGTACTTC

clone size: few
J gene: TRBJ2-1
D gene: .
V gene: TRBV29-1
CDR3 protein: CSVEGLVQGEQFF
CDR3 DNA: TGCAGCGTTGAAGGGCTAGTCCAGGGTGAGCAGTTCTTC

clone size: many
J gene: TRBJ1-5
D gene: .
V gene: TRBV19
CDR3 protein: CASSMEGMGNQPQHF
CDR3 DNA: TGTGCCAGTAGTATGGAAGGAATGGGCAATCAGCCCCAGCATTTT

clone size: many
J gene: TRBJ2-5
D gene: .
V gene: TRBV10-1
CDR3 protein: CASSSVPQETQYF
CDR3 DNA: TGCGCCAGCAGTTCGGTTCCGCAAGAGACCCAGTACTTC

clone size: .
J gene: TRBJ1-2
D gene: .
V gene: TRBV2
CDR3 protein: CASETYGYTF
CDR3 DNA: TGTGCCAGTGAGACCTATGGCTACACCTTC

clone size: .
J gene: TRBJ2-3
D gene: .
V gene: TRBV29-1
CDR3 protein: CSVAGNTDTQYF
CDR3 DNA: TGCAGCGTTGCCGGGAACACAGATACGCAGTATTTT

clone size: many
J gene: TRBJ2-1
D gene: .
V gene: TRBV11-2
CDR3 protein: CASSLEGTGQQFF
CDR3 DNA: TGTGCCAGCAGCTTAGAAGGGACCGGCCAGCAGTTCTTC

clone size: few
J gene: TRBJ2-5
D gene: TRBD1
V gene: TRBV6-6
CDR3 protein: CASLTGQGKTQYF
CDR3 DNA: TGTGCCAGCCTTACGGGACAGGGGAAGACCCAGTACTTC

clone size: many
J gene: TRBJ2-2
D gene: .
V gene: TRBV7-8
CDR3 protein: CASSYTGELFF
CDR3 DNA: TGTGCCAGCAGCTACACCGGGGAGCTGTTTTTT

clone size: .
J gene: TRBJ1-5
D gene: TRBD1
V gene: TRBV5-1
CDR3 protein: CASSLGTGNQPQHF
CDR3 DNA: TGCGCCAGCAGCTTAGGGACAGGGAATCAGCCCCAGCATTTT

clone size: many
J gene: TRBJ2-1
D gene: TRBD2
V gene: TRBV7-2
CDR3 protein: CASSPNPGLAGYDEQFF
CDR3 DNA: TGTGCCAGCAGCCCAAACCCCGGACTAGCGGGCTACGATGAGCAGTTCTTC

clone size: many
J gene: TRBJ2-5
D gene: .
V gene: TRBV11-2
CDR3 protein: CASSLGSGETQYF
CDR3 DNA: TGTGCCAGCAGCCTGGGTTCCGGGGAGACCCAGTACTTC